This TCR beta chain was documented in a study of long-term antiretroviral therapy in people with HIV. The CDR3 contains 16 residues. The germline gives CDR1 SGHDT, CDR2 YYEEEE. Trimming cost V 4 bases and J 0 bases, with 17 bases left between them. Samples were assayed with immunoSEQ v3.0 at survey level. The assay was immunoSEQ multiplex PCR, and TCRdb's table has in-frame clones only and misses some. The sample lists approximately 30,000 clones; about 85% were seen once. Regarding the study as a whole: Dominant in the repertoire at all time points were clones expanded before ART. Gathering of blood took place between about 2004 and 2017, possibly under older ART regimens. Relative to transplant donor controls, diversity remained lower despite increasing after ART.

A note on this clone: Its target is not known.

The material was unsorted PBMCs, obtained 3 years after starting antiretroviral therapy. The V and J genes are TRBV5-6 and TRBJ2-7, with D perhaps given as TRBD1 or TRBD2 (5 bases each). The TCR was taken from a man aged 35 to 55 with HIV. The CDR3 protein is CASSLGVGLSSYEQYF. The CDR3 DNA is TGTGCCAGCAGCCTGGGGGTCGGTCTCAGCTCCTACGAGCAGTACTTC. The variable domain in full, completed from reference TRBV5-6 and TRBJ2-7, reads DAGVTQSPTHLIKTRGQQVTLRCSPKSGHDTVSWYQQALGQGPQFIFQYYEEEERQRGNFPDRFSGHQFPNYSSELNVNALLLGDSALYLCASSLGVGLSSYEQYFGPGTRLTVT.